Below are 10 T cell receptor beta chains sequenced from a single sample in a study of cytomegalovirus exposure and HLA in healthy donors. Generated by immunoSEQ multiplex PCR, the TCRdb table keeps only in-frame clones and is missing some. The sample contains some 240,000 clones, roughly 84% of which appear only once. Sequenced sample: PBMCs. These TCRs come from a woman between 18 and 29 years old in good health and CMV-seropositive.

This chain uses TRBV2 with TRBJ2-7; 8 bases are a match to TRBD1. V dropped 6 bases and J dropped 3; count of bases not matched to a gene: 7. This CDR3 comprises 14 residues. Germline values: CDR1 SNHLY, CDR2 FYNNEI. CDR3 in DNA: TGTGCCAGCAGCCCTGACAGGGGAAACTACGAGCAGTACTTC. Translated: CASSPDRGNYEQYF.

This sequence joins TRBV6-6 and TRBJ2-7, with D possibly matching TRBD1 (6 bases). Germline CDR1 MNHNY, CDR2 SVGAGI (reference sequence). The CDR3 totals 14 residues. The ends were cut back, 7 bases at V and 4 bases at J, with 17 bases in the middle. The CDR3 sequence is CASTDPGTSYEQYF. For the CDR3, the DNA is TGTGCCAGCACGGACCCCGGGACATCGTACGAGCAGTACTTC.

The chain carries TRBV30 and TRBJ2-7, with 12 bases lining up with TRBD1. The CDR3 is 15 residues long. V lost 1 base to trimming and J lost 7 bases; unmatched junction nucleotides: 8. CDR1 and CDR2 (germline): GTSNPN, SVGIG (reference sequence). The CDR3 nucleotides are TGTGCCTGGAGTGACCGGGACAGGGGGCTAGGAGAGCAGTACTTC. Amino acids: CAWSDRDRGLGEQYF.

J is TRBJ2-2 and V is TRBV4-1, with a tentative D call TRBD1 (5 bases). Between the trimmed V and J ends, which lost 1 base and 4 bases, there was a span of 16 bases. This CDR3 spans 17 amino acids. The germline CDR1 and CDR2 sequences are MGHRA and YSYEKL. CDR3 sequence: CASSQAVAGRSTGELFF. The CDR3 nucleotides read TGCGCCAGCAGCCAAGCGGTAGCAGGGCGAAGCACCGGGGAGCTGTTTTTT.

The chain has TRBV14 and TRBJ2-7; TRBD2 might be the D (6 bases). There are 18 residues in the CDR3. Germline assignment: CDR1 SGHDN and CDR2 FVKESK. V shed 4 bases and J shed 1 base, with 23 bases lying between them. CDR3 coding DNA: TGTGCCAGCAGCCGACGGGGTTTCGGGGGAGGCCTATCCTACGAGCAGTACTTC. It specifies CASSRRGFGGGLSYEQYF. The full variable domain, completed using reference TRBV14 and TRBJ2-7, is EAGVTQFPSHSVIEKGQTVTLRCDPISGHDNLYWYRRVMGKEIKFLLHFVKESKQDESGMPNNRFLAERTGGTYSTLKVQPAELEDSGVYFCASSRRGFGGGLSYEQYFGPGTRLTVT.

This chain uses TRBV30 with TRBJ1-2; 7 bases line up with TRBD1. This CDR3 has 13 residues. V gave up 7 bases and J gave up 4 bases; unmatched junction bases: 9. Germline V CDR1 and CDR2: GTSNPN, SVGIG (reference sequence). Written as DNA, the CDR3 is TGTGCCTTACTGACAGGGCAGGTCTATGGCTACACCTTC. This encodes CALLTGQVYGYTF.

The chain joins TRBV25-1 to TRBJ1-4; the D is unclear. The CDR3 runs to 14 residues. V lost 2 bases to trimming and J lost 6 bases, with 10 bases between them. The germline V gene has CDR1 MGHDK and CDR2 SYGVNS. This CDR3 is CASSEVRTDEKLFF. The CDR3, as DNA: TGTGCCAGCAGTGAAGTGAGGACTGATGAAAAACTGTTTTTT.

V usage is TRBV11-2 and J usage is TRBJ2-5, with D perhaps matching TRBD2 (6 bases). Germline CDR1 reads SGHAT; CDR2 reads FQNNGV. The CDR3 loop spans 14 amino acids. V lost 4 bases and J lost 7, with 16 bases in between. The DNA for the CDR3 is TGTGCCAGCAGCTCGGACTACCAAGATGTGACCCAGTACTTC. This sequence encodes CASSSDYQDVTQYF.

V gene TRBV5-1 combines with J gene TRBJ2-1; 15 bases are shared with TRBD2. Germline CDR1 and CDR2: SGHRS and YFSETQ. V was pared by 3 bases and J by 1 base, with 2 bases of the junction left unmatched. CDR3 length: 17 amino acids. The CDR3 loop is CASSSGLAGGSYNEQFF. CDR3 nucleotide sequence: TGCGCCAGCAGCTCGGGACTAGCGGGAGGTTCCTACAATGAGCAGTTCTTC. The entire variable domain, with the rest obtained from reference TRBV5-1 and TRBJ2-1, is as follows: KAGVTQTPRYLIKTRGQQVTLSCSPISGHRSVSWYQQTPGQGLQFLFEYFSETQRNKGNFPGRFSGRQFSNSRSEMNVSTLELGDSALYLCASSSGLAGGSYNEQFFGPGTRLTVL.

This chain joins TRBV5-4 and TRBJ1-3; 8 bases are a match to TRBD1. This CDR3 region has 14 residues. CDR1 and CDR2 from the germline V gene are SGHNT and YYREEE (reference sequence). With 1 base clipped from V and 4 bases from J, the junction kept 1 base outside the gene matches. The CDR3 loop is CASSLTGGGNTIYF. The CDR3 DNA reads as TGTGCCAGCAGCTTGACAGGGGGAGGAAACACCATATATTTT.